Listed below are T cell receptor beta chains from one sample, sequenced in a study of blood T cell repertoires in COVID-19. Profiling relied on immunoSEQ multiplex PCR, and the TCRdb table lists in-frame clones only, not all of them. The sample includes fewer than 200,000 clones, approximately 90% of them seen just once. Sequences were obtained from peripheral blood. These receptors were obtained from a woman aged 70-85 years with COVID-19, enrolled during active disease. The CDR3 runs from the conserved cysteine through the conserved F or W. A D gene is named only where the DNA matches it firmly. Where a row states a size, it is once, few, many or the class of an expanded clone; other rows omit it.

clone_size,v_call,j_call,d_call,cdr3_nt,cdr3_aa
NA,TRBV11-2,TRBJ2-1,NA,TGTGCCAGCAGCTTAAAGCGGTCCTACAATGAGCAGTTCTTC,CASSLKRSYNEQFF
NA,TRBV6-4,TRBJ1-5,TRBD1,TGTGCCAGCATTCCGGGACAGAGGAATCAGCCCCAGCATTTT,CASIPGQRNQPQHF
few,TRBV2,TRBJ2-7,NA,TGTGCCAGCATTAGCACGAGGACAGACTACGAGCAGTACTTC,CASISTRTDYEQYF
NA,TRBV5-1,TRBJ2-3,NA,TGCGCCAGCAGTGAGGACAGAGACCCCACAGATACGCAGTATTTT,CASSEDRDPTDTQYF
NA,TRBV7-8,TRBJ1-1,TRBD1,TGTGCCAGCAGCTTAGTAGGTCAGGGGGTTTACACTGAAGCTTTCTTT,CASSLVGQGVYTEAFF
NA,TRBV11-1,TRBJ1-4,NA,TGTGCCAGCAGTTACGAAGGGACATCTAATGAAAAACTGTTTTTT,CASSYEGTSNEKLFF
NA,TRBV15,TRBJ1-5,TRBD1,TGTGCCACCAGCAGAGATTCCAACAGGGGGCTTTATAGCAATCAGCCCCAGCATTTT,CATSRDSNRGLYSNQPQHF
NA,TRBV5-6,TRBJ2-1,TRBD1,TGTGCCAGCAGCGAAGACAGGGGCTACTACAATGAGCAGTTCTTC,CASSEDRGYYNEQFF
NA,TRBV4-1,TRBJ2-1,TRBD2,TGCGCCAGCAGCCAAGATAGGGCTAGCGGGATTCTGAATGAGCAGTTCTTC,CASSQDRASGILNEQFF
NA,TRBV30,TRBJ2-1,TRBD2,TGTGCCTGGAGTGATAGCGGGCCCTACAATGAGCAGTTCTTC,CAWSDSGPYNEQFF
NA,TRBV4-3,TRBJ1-2,TRBD1,TGCGCCAGCAGCCAAGATGAGGACAGGGATGGCTACACCTTC,CASSQDEDRDGYTF
NA,TRBV7-8,TRBJ1-6,NA,TGTGCCAGCAGCTTGAGGGGACTGGGGGTTTCACCCCTCCACTTT,CASSLRGLGVSPLHF
NA,TRBV7-2,TRBJ1-2,NA,TGTGCCAGCAGCTTAGACGGAGCTGCGGGCTATGGCTACACCTTC,CASSLDGAAGYGYTF
NA,TRBV6-5,TRBJ2-7,TRBD2,TGTGCCAGCAGTTACTCGATAGCGGGAGACTACGAGCAGTACTTC,CASSYSIAGDYEQYF
NA,TRBV7-3,TRBJ2-7,NA,TGTGCCAGCAGCTTATCGGGGACTGGGTCCTACGAGCAGTACTTC,CASSLSGTGSYEQYF
NA,TRBV7-3,TRBJ2-5,NA,TGTGCCAGCAGCTTAGGGCTAGCGTCCCAAGAGACCCAGTACTTC,CASSLGLASQETQYF
NA,TRBV11-2,TRBJ1-2,NA,TGTGCCAGCAGCTTAGATCAGGGGAGAGGCTACACCTTC,CASSLDQGRGYTF
NA,TRBV6-1,TRBJ2-7,NA,TGTGCCAGCAGTGAAACTCAGGGGACTACCGAGCAGTACTTC,CASSETQGTTEQYF
NA,TRBV11-3,TRBJ1-1,TRBD1,TGTGCCAGCAGCTTGCAGGGGGGTGCCGATGAAGCTTTCTTT,CASSLQGGADEAFF
NA,TRBV18,TRBJ1-2,NA,TGTGCCAGCTCACCAGGGACTGATGGAGGCTACACCTTC,CASSPGTDGGYTF
NA,TRBV19,TRBJ1-1,NA,TGTGCCAGTAGTATGAGCAAGCTAATGAACACTGAAGCTTTCTTT,CASSMSKLMNTEAFF
NA,TRBV9,TRBJ1-1,NA,TGTGCCAGCAGCGTAGGGTCTCGGGACACTGAAGCTTTCTTT,CASSVGSRDTEAFF
NA,TRBV18,TRBJ2-1,TRBD2,TGTGCCAGCTCACCAAACCAGTTTACTAGCGGGAGGGGGGCCTACAATGAGCAGTTCTTC,CASSPNQFTSGRGAYNEQFF
once,TRBV12-3/TRBV12-4,TRBJ2-3,TRBD1,TGTGCCGTAAGAGCAGGGGGCAGAGATACGCAGTATTTT,CAVRAGGRDTQYF
once,TRBV20-1,TRBJ2-5,TRBD2,TGCAGTGCTAGTTTTCCCACTAGCGGAAGGGCAGCAGAGACCCAGTACTTC,CSASFPTSGRAAETQYF
NA,TRBV10-2,TRBJ2-7,TRBD2,TGCGCCAGCAGTTTAGCGGGAGAGGGACTCGAGCAGTACTTC,CASSLAGEGLEQYF
NA,TRBV5-3,TRBJ2-1,TRBD1,TGTGCCAGAAACCCGCGCACCAGGGGGAAGGGCAATGAGCAGTTCTTC,CARNPRTRGKGNEQFF
NA,TRBV30,TRBJ1-2,NA,TGTGCCTGGAGACAAAGGGGGGGCTACACCTTC,CAWRQRGGYTF
NA,TRBV5-5,TRBJ2-1,NA,TGTGCCAGCAGCATGGACGGGCGTCGGGAACAGTTCTTC,CASSMDGRREQFF
NA,TRBV7-3,TRBJ2-6,NA,TGTGCCAGCAGCTTACAGGGGACTGGGGCCAACGTCCTGACTTTC,CASSLQGTGANVLTF
NA,TRBV24-1,TRBJ2-3,NA,TGTGCCACCAGTGATTTGCAACAGGCCCCCACAGATACGCAGTATTTT,CATSDLQQAPTDTQYF
once,TRBV6-6,TRBJ2-5,TRBD1,TGTGCCAGCAGTTACCGGGACAGACAAGAGACCCAGTACTTC,CASSYRDRQETQYF
NA,TRBV19,TRBJ2-3,NA,TGTGCCAGTAGTATAGCGGTGAGCACAGATACGCAGTATTTT,CASSIAVSTDTQYF
NA,TRBV28,TRBJ1-2,TRBD1,TGTGCCAGCAGTCCCAGACAGGGGGGTGGCTACACCTTC,CASSPRQGGGYTF
NA,TRBV29-1,TRBJ1-5,NA,TGCAGCGCCGCGGACAGTTATAGCAATCAGCCCCAGCATTTT,CSAADSYSNQPQHF
NA,TRBV6-5,TRBJ1-2,TRBD1,TGTGCCAGCAGACGACAGGGGGCGTTTAGTGGCTACACCTTC,CASRRQGAFSGYTF
NA,TRBV5-4,TRBJ2-1,NA,TGTGCCAGCAGCCCGACAACCTACAATGAGCAGTTCTTC,CASSPTTYNEQFF
NA,TRBV2,TRBJ2-3,TRBD2,TGTGCCAGCAGTGAAGCAACACGGGGGGACACAGATACGCAGTATTTT,CASSEATRGDTDTQYF
NA,TRBV30,TRBJ1-4,TRBD1,TGTGCCTGGAGTCTCCTAGGGGGCGGCTACGAAAAACTGTTTTTT,CAWSLLGGGYEKLFF
NA,TRBV3-1/TRBV3-2,TRBJ2-5,TRBD2,TGTGCCAGCAGCGGACCGACTAGCGGGGGAAGGGGTAGAGAGACCCAGTACTTC,CASSGPTSGGRGRETQYF
NA,TRBV4-1,TRBJ2-5,NA,TGCGCCAGCAGCCAGAGCCCGACAGTCCCCCAAGAGACCCAGTACTTC,CASSQSPTVPQETQYF
NA,TRBV28,TRBJ2-7,TRBD1,TGTGCCAGCAGTTTCTCCCCGGGACAGGGCAGGGACGAGCAGTACTTC,CASSFSPGQGRDEQYF
NA,TRBV11-3,TRBJ2-1,NA,TGTGCCAGCAGCTTAGGTCGGGCGGGACTGAATGAGCAGTTCTTC,CASSLGRAGLNEQFF
once,TRBV28,TRBJ1-5,TRBD1,TGTGCCAGCAGTTTCGGGACAGGAAATCAGCCCCAGCATTTT,CASSFGTGNQPQHF
once,TRBV15,TRBJ2-1,NA,TGTGCCACCAGCAGAGGTCAAGGGGACAATGAGCAGTTCTTC,CATSRGQGDNEQFF
NA,TRBV2,TRBJ1-5,NA,TGTGCCAGCAGTGACGGCAATCAGCCCCAGCATTTT,CASSDGNQPQHF
NA,TRBV7-3,TRBJ2-3,NA,TGTGCCAGCAGCCTGGACAGTGTGGTGCAGTATTTT,CASSLDSVVQYF
NA,TRBV7-9,TRBJ2-3,NA,TGTGCCAGCAGCTTAGGCGACACTTACACAGATACGCAGTATTTT,CASSLGDTYTDTQYF
NA,TRBV7-8,TRBJ2-7,TRBD1,TGTGCCAGCAGCAACCCAGGACAGGGGCGCCCCTACGAGCAGTACTTC,CASSNPGQGRPYEQYF
NA,TRBV5-1,TRBJ2-7,TRBD2,TGCGCCAGCAAGAAAAATCCGGGACTAGAAACCTACGAGCAGTACTTC,CASKKNPGLETYEQYF
NA,TRBV19,TRBJ1-5,TRBD1,TGTGCCAGTAGTTCAGACAGGGGGCAAAGTCAGCCCCAGCATTTT,CASSSDRGQSQPQHF